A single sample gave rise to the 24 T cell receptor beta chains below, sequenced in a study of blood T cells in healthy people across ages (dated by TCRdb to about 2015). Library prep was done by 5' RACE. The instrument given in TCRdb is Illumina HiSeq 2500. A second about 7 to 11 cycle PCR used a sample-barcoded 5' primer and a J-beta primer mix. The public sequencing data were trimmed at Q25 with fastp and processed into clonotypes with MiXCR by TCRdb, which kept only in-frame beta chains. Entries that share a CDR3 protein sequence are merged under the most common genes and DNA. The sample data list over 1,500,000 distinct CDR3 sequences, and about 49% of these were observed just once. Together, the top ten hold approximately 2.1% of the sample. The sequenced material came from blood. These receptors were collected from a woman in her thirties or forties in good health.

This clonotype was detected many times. CDR3 DNA sequence: TGTGCCAGCAGTTACGAGCTAGCGGGGTCCAATGAGCAGTTCTTC. Its translation: CASSYELAGSNEQFF. The V and J genes are TRBV6-2 or TRBV6-3 and TRBJ2-1, with 9 bases aligning to TRBD2. V shed 2 bases and J 6 bases; nucleotides not matched to a gene: 5. This CDR3 is 15 amino acids long. In germline, CDR1 is MNHEY, CDR2 SVGEGT.

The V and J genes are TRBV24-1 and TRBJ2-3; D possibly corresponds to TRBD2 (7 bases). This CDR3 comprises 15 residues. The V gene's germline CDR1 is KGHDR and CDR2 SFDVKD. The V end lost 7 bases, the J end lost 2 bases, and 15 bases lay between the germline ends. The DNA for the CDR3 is TGTGCCACCAGAGAGGGCGGGGGCGTCACAGATACGCAGTATTTT. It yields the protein CATREGGGVTDTQYF.

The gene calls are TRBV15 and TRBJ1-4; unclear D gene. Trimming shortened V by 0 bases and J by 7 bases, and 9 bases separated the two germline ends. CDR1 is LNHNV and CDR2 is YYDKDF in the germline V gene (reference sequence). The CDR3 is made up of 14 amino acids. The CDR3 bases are TGTGCCACCAGCAGAGATCCGGGGTCTGAAAAACTGTTTTTT. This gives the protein CATSRDPGSEKLFF.

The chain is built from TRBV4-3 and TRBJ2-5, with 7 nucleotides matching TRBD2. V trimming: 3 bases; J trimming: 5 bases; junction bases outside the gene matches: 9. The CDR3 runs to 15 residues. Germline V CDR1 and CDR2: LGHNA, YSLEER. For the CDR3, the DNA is TGCGCCAGCAGCCAGCGCCTAGCGGTCCGCGAGACCCAGTACTTC. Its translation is CASSQRLAVRETQYF.

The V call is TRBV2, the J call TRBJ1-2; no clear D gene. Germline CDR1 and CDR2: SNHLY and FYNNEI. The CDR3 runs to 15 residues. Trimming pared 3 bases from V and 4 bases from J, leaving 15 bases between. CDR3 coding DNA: TGTGCCAGCAGTGAGGGCGGGCAGAGAGTCTATGGCTACACCTTC. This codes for CASSEGGQRVYGYTF.

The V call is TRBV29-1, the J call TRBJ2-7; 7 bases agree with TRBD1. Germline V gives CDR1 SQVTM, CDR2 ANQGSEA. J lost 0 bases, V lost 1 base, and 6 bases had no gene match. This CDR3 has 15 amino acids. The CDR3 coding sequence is TGCAGCGTTGAAGCGAGGGACAGCAGCTCCTACGAGCAGTACTTC. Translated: CSVEARDSSSYEQYF.

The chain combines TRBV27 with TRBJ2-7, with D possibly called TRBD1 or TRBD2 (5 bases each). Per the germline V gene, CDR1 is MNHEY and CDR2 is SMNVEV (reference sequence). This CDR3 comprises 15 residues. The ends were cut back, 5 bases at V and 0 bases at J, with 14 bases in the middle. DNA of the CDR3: TGTGCCAGCAGTGGCAGGGCCGGGATCTCCTACGAGCAGTACTTC. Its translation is CASSGRAGISYEQYF.

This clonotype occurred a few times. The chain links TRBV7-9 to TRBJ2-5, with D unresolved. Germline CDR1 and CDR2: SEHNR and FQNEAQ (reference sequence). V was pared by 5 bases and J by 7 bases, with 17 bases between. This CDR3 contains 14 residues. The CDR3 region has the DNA TGTGCCAGCAGCCAAACTAATGAGGCGTGGACCCAGTACTTC. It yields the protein CASSQTNEAWTQYF. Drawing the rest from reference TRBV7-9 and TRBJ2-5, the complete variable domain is DTGVSQNPRHKITKRGQNVTFRCDPISEHNRLYWYRQTLGQGPEFLTYFQNEAQLEKSRLLSDRFSAERPKGSFSTLEIQRTEQGDSAMYLCASSQTNEAWTQYFGPGTRLLVL.

As DNA, the CDR3 is TGCAGTGCTAGAGATCCCGGGGCGTATGGCTACACCTTC. Translated: CSARDPGAYGYTF. J is TRBJ1-2 and V is TRBV20-1, with D possibly TRBD1 on 5 matching bases. Per the germline V gene, CDR1 is DFQATT and CDR2 is SNEGSKA (reference sequence). This CDR3 has 13 amino acids. V dropped 0 bases and J dropped 5 bases, with 10 bases sitting between them.

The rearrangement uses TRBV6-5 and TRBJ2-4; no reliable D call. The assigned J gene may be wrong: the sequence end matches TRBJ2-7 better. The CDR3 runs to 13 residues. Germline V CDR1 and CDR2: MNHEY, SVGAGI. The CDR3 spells CASSHSVGYEQYF. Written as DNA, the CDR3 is TGTGCCAGCAGCCATTCCGTGGGCTACGAGCAGTACTTC.

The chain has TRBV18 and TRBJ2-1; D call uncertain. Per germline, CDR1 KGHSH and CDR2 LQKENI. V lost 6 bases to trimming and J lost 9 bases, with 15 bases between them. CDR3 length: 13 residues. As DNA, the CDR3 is TGTGCCAGCTCCCACGAAGAGAGAGGTGAGCAGTTCTTC. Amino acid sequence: CASSHEERGEQFF.

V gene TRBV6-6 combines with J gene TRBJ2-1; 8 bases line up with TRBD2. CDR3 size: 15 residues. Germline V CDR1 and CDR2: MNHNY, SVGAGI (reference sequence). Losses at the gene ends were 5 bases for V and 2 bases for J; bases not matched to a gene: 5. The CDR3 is CASSTGGAAYNEQFF. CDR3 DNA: TGTGCCAGCAGTACCGGGGGGGCCGCCTACAATGAGCAGTTCTTC.

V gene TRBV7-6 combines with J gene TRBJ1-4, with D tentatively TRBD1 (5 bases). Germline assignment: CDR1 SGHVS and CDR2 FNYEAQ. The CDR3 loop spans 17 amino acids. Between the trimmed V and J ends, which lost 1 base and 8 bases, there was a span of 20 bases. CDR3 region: CASSLGQNRPAGEKLFF. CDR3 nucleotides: TGTGCCAGCAGCTTAGGGCAAAACAGGCCCGCAGGAGAAAAACTGTTTTTT.

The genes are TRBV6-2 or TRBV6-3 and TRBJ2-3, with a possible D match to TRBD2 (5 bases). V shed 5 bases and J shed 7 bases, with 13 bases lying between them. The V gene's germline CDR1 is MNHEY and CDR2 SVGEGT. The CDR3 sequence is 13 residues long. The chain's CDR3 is CASSRGWGNTQYF. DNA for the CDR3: TGTGCCAGCAGTCGAGGGTGGGGAAATACGCAGTATTTT.

As DNA, the CDR3 is TGCAGCGTTAGCCGTAAGGGTAGGGGGGAGACCCAGTTCTTC. Its protein product is CSVSRKGRGETQFF. V is TRBV29-1 and J is TRBJ2-1; D may be TRBD1 or TRBD2 (6 bases each). With 5 bases removed from V and 13 bases from J, the gap between germline ends came to 24 bases. CDR3 length equals 14 residues. Germline V gene data show CDR1 as SQVTM and CDR2 as ANQGSEA.

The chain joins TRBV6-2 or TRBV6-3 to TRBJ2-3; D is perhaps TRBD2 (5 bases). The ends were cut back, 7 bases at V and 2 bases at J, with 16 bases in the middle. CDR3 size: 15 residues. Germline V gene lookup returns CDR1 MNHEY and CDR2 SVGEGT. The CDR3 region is CASIPAGIYTDTQYF. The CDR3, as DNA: TGTGCCAGCATTCCAGCCGGGATTTACACAGATACGCAGTATTTT.

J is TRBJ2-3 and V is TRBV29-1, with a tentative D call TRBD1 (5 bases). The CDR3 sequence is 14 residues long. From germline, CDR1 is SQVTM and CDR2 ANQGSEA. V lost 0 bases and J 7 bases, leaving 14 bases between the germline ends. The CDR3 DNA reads TGCAGCGTTGAAGAGGATAACAGGTTTAATACGCAGTATTTT. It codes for CSVEEDNRFNTQYF.

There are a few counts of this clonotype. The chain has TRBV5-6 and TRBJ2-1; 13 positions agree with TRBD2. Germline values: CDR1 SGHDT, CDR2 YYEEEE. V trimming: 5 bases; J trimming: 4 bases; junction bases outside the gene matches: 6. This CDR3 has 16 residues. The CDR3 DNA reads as TGTGCCAGCAGACAAAGGACTAGCGGGGGATACAATGAGCAGTTCTTC. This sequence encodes CASRQRTSGGYNEQFF. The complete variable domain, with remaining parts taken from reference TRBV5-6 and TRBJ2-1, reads DAGVTQSPTHLIKTRGQQVTLRCSPKSGHDTVSWYQQALGQGPQFIFQYYEEEERQRGNFPDRFSGHQFPNYSSELNVNALLLGDSALYLCASRQRTSGGYNEQFFGPGTRLTVL.

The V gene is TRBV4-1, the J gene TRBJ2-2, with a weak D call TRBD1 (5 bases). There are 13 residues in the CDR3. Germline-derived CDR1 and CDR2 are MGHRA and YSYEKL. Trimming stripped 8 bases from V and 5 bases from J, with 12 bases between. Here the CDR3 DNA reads TGCGCCAGCGAGGAGCAGGGTACCGGGGAGCTGTTTTTT. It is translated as CASEEQGTGELFF.

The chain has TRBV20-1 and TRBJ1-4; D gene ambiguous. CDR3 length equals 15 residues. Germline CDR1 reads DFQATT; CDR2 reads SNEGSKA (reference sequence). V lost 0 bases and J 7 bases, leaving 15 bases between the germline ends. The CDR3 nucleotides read TGCAGTGCTAGAGATCCCGGGCCAGAAGGTGAAAAACTGTTTTTT. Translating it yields CSARDPGPEGEKLFF.

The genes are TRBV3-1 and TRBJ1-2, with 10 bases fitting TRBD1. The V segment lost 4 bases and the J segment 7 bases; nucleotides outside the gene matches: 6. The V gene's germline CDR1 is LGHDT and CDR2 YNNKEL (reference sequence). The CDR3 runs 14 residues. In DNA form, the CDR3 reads TGTGCCAGCAGCCCCCGGGACAGGGGTGGTGGCTACACCTTC. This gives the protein CASSPRDRGGGYTF. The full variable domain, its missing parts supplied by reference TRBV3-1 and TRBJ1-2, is DTAVSQTPKYLVTQMGNDKSIKCEQNLGHDTMYWYKQDSKKFLKIMFSYNNKELIINETVPNRFSPKSPDKAHLNLHINSLELGDSAVYFCASSPRDRGGGYTFGSGTRLTVV.

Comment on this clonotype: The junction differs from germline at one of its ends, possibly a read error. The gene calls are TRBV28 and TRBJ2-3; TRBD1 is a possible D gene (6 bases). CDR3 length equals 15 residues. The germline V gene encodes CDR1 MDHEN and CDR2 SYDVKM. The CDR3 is CASSLSDSLAETQYF. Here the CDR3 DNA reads TGTGCCAGCAGTTTATCGGACAGCCTGGCAGAGACGCAGTATTTT.

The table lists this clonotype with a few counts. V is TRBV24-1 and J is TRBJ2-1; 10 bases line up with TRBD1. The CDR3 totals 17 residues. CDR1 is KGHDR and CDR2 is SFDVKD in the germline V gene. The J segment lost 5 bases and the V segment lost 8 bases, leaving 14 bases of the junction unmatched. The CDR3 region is CATTEGPGQGIDNEQFF. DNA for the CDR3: TGTGCCACCACCGAAGGACCGGGACAGGGGATAGACAATGAGCAGTTCTTC.

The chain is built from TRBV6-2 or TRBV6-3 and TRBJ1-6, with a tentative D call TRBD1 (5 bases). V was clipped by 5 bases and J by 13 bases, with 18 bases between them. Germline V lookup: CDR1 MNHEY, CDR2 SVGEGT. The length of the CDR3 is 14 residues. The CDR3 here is CASSDSVGEPPLHF. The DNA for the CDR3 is TGTGCCAGCAGTGACAGCGTAGGTGAGCCGCCCCTCCACTTT.